This is a list of T cell receptor beta chains from one sample in a study of T cell responses to AZD1222 COVID-19 vaccine. This table comes from immunoSEQ multiplex PCR, and its TCRdb copy is limited to in-frame clones, with some not included. The sample holds 95,000 to 150,000 clones, roughly 84% seen once. Here the sequenced sample was peripheral blood, taken on day 0 of AZD1222 vaccination. The receptors were gathered from an adult in good health. Both conserved end residues are part of each CDR3. The D gene is left open where the match is weak. Size is stated for part of the rows, as once, few or many counts, or as a class when the clone is expanded.

12 TRBJ1-4 . . TRBV2 TGTGCCAGCAGAGAGTTTGAGGAAAAACTGTTTTTT CASREFEEKLFF
18 TRBJ2-3 . . TRBV7-9 TGTGCCAGCAGCTTAGGGCATCCACTAACAAGAAGCACAGATACGCAGTATTTT CASSLGHPLTRSTDTQYF
15 TRBJ1-4 . . TRBV28 TGTGCCAGCAGTTTATCGGTGGGATTCCGAGAAAAACTGTTTTTT CASSLSVGFREKLFF
12 TRBJ2-2 . . TRBV2 TGTGCCAGCAGCACGGACGGCGGGGAGCTGTTTTTT CASSTDGGELFF
14 TRBJ1-2 large TRBD1 TRBV2 TGTGCCAGCGGACTGACAGGGGCGAACTATGGCTACACCTTC CASGLTGANYGYTF
11 TRBJ2-7 . . TRBV27 TGTGCCAGCAGTTTATTAGGCGAGCAGTACTTC CASSLLGEQYF
15 TRBJ1-1 . TRBD1 TRBV5-1 TGCGCCAGCAGTTCGCCTAGACAGGGCGCCGCTGAAGCTTTCTTT CASSSPRQGAAEAFF
14 TRBJ1-1 . . TRBV5-1 TGCGCCAGCAGCCCGGCGGGGGGTAGCACTGAAGCTTTCTTT CASSPAGGSTEAFF
12 TRBJ1-2 . . TRBV5-4 TGTGCCAGCAGCTTGCCAGGCTATGGCTACACCTTC CASSLPGYGYTF
16 TRBJ2-1 few . TRBV9 TGTGCCAGCAGTCATCGGGCAGGAAGCTCCTACAATGAGCAGTTCTTC CASSHRAGSSYNEQFF
12 TRBJ2-5 . . TRBV24-1 TGTGCCACCAGTGATAGGAAGGGTTTCGGGTACTTC CATSDRKGFGYF
14 TRBJ1-5 . TRBD1 TRBV6-5 TGTGCCAGCAGTAAAACAGGGGGCAGTCAGCCCCAGCATTTT CASSKTGGSQPQHF
12 TRBJ1-1 once . TRBV14 TGTGCCAGCAGCCGGTGGGGCGGAGAAGCTTTCTTT CASSRWGGEAFF
10 TRBJ1-1 . . TRBV28 TGTGCCAGCACCCGGGGAGAAGCTTTCTTT CASTRGEAFF
15 TRBJ2-1 . TRBD2 TRBV28 TGTGCCAGCAGTTTATCGTCTAGCGGGTACAATGAGCAGTTCTTC CASSLSSSGYNEQFF
15 TRBJ1-3 . . TRBV18 TGTGCCAGCTCCCCGGTCGACCCATCTGGAAACACCATATATTTT CASSPVDPSGNTIYF
14 TRBJ2-6 . . TRBV29-1 TGCAGCGTTGAACACTTATCTGGGGCCAACGTCCTGACTTTC CSVEHLSGANVLTF
15 TRBJ1-1 . TRBD1 TRBV7-9 TGTGCCAGCCGACCTAAGGACAGGGTGGGCACTGAAGCTTTCTTT CASRPKDRVGTEAFF
16 TRBJ1-1 . . TRBV9 TGTGCCAGCAGCCCCAGGGACGGAAGACTAAACACTGAAGCTTTCTTT CASSPRDGRLNTEAFF
15 TRBJ2-6 many . TRBV15 TGTGCCACCAGCCCGGACAGCTCTGGGGCCAACGTCCTGACTTTC CATSPDSSGANVLTF
15 TRBJ1-5 . . TRBV30 TGTGCCTGGACGATGCCAGGGAAAAGCGATCAGCCCCAGCATTTT CAWTMPGKSDQPQHF
14 TRBJ1-1 . . TRBV27 TGTGCCAGCAGTTTAAAGCCCGGGGGCACTGAAGCTTTCTTT CASSLKPGGTEAFF
18 TRBJ2-2 . TRBD1 TRBV2 TGTGCCAGCAGCACGGGACAGGGGGCGCGGGGCGGCACCGGGGAGCTGTTTTTT CASSTGQGARGGTGELFF
15 TRBJ1-3 many . TRBV9 TGTGCCAGCAGCGCTACAGGGTCCTCTGGAAACACCATATATTTT CASSATGSSGNTIYF
14 TRBJ1-1 . . TRBV5-8 TGTGCCAGCAGCTTGGCCGGGGCACGGACTGAAGCTTTCTTT CASSLAGARTEAFF
11 TRBJ2-7 . . TRBV20-1 TGCAGTGCCATTTTCCGGGGGGAGCAGTACTTC CSAIFRGEQYF
12 TRBJ2-1 . . TRBV18 TGTGCCAGCTCTTTCGTCGGCGGGGAGCAGTTCTTC CASSFVGGEQFF
15 TRBJ2-4 . TRBD2 TRBV6-2/TRBV6-3 TGTGCCAGCAGTTACTCCCCCGCGGGGGAAAACATTCAGTACTTC CASSYSPAGENIQYF
15 TRBJ1-2 . TRBD1 TRBV6-5 TGTGCCAGCAGTCCCAGCCAGGGGGCCTCTTCTGGCTACACCTTC CASSPSQGASSGYTF
15 TRBJ1-1 . . TRBV5-4 TGTGCCAGCAGCTTTAGGGCAGGGACGAACACTGAAGCTTTCTTT CASSFRAGTNTEAFF
13 TRBJ1-5 . . TRBV19 TGTGCCAGTAGTGAGTTGGGCAATCAGCCCCAGCATTTT CASSELGNQPQHF
12 TRBJ1-4 . . TRBV12-3/TRBV12-4 TGTGCCAGCAGTTTGGGGGGCGAAAAACTGTTTTTT CASSLGGEKLFF
15 TRBJ1-1 few . TRBV5-4 TGTGCCAGCAGCTTGGGACCGTGGGGGGGTACTGAAGCTTTCTTT CASSLGPWGGTEAFF
13 TRBJ1-1 few . TRBV12-3/TRBV12-4 TGTGCCAGCAGTTTTAAGGTCGCGACTGAAGCTTTCTTT CASSFKVATEAFF
16 TRBJ1-3 . TRBD1 TRBV2 TGTGCCAGCAGTGACGGGACAGGGGGCCCTGGAAACACCATATATTTT CASSDGTGGPGNTIYF
13 TRBJ1-1 . . TRBV19 TGTGCCAGTAGTTTTAACAGGGAAACGAATGCTTTCTTT CASSFNRETNAFF
15 TRBJ2-3 . . TRBV5-1 TGCGCCAGCAGCCCCTCGGGGGCTAGCACAGATACGCAGTATTTT CASSPSGASTDTQYF
12 TRBJ1-5 few . TRBV7-8 TGTGCCAGCAGCCTAAGGGGCCAGCCCCAGCATTTT CASSLRGQPQHF
16 TRBJ2-1 many TRBD2 TRBV19 TGTGCCAGTAGCGTTACTAGCGGGGGGAATTACAATGAGCAGTTCTTC CASSVTSGGNYNEQFF
15 TRBJ1-6 . TRBD1 TRBV6-2/TRBV6-3 TGTGCCAGCAGTTACGCCACAGGGGGCTATTCACCCCTCCACTTT CASSYATGGYSPLHF
12 TRBJ1-5 few . TRBV2 TGTGCCAGCAGTGAGGGCGGGAAGCCCCAGCATTTT CASSEGGKPQHF
11 TRBJ1-6 once . TRBV6-4 TGTGCCAGCAGAACCAATTCACCCCTCCACTTT CASRTNSPLHF
15 TRBJ2-1 few TRBD2 TRBV11-2 TGTGCCAGCAGGACCATAGCGGGGAGGGACAATGAGCAGTTCTTC CASRTIAGRDNEQFF
16 TRBJ1-2 . . TRBV3-1/TRBV3-2 TGTGCCAGCAGCCAAGCGGGACAAGCGGTTATCTATGGCTACACCTTC CASSQAGQAVIYGYTF
18 TRBJ2-6 few TRBD2 TRBV5-1 TGCGCCAGCAGCTTGGCGGCTAGCGGGGTCTCTGGGGCCAACGTCCTGACTTTC CASSLAASGVSGANVLTF
15 TRBJ1-2 . TRBD1 TRBV18 TGTGCCAGCTCACCGGGACAGAACCCGAACTATGGCTACACCTTC CASSPGQNPNYGYTF
15 TRBJ1-2 once TRBD1 TRBV24-1 TGTGCCACCAGTGACCCCGGGACAGGACCCTATGGCTACACCTTC CATSDPGTGPYGYTF
12 TRBJ1-1 once TRBD1 TRBV7-9 TGTGCCAGCAGCCCCCCCCAGGGGGTAGCTTTCTTT CASSPPQGVAFF
17 TRBJ1-2 . TRBD1 TRBV4-2 TGTGCCAGCAGCCAAGAAATCGGGGGACAGGGGAACTATGGCTACACCTTC CASSQEIGGQGNYGYTF
14 TRBJ2-1 . TRBD2 TRBV4-1 TGCGCCAGCAGCCAAACCAGCGGGGGGGCCTACCAGTTCTTC CASSQTSGGAYQFF
14 TRBJ1-2 . . TRBV3-1/TRBV3-2 TGTGCCAGCAGCCAAGATGGGGGCCCGGGTGGCTACACCTTC CASSQDGGPGGYTF
18 TRBJ2-7 . TRBD2 TRBV28 TGTGCCAGCAGTTTATCCGTCGGGGGGACCTCACCCATATACGAGCAGTACTTC CASSLSVGGTSPIYEQYF